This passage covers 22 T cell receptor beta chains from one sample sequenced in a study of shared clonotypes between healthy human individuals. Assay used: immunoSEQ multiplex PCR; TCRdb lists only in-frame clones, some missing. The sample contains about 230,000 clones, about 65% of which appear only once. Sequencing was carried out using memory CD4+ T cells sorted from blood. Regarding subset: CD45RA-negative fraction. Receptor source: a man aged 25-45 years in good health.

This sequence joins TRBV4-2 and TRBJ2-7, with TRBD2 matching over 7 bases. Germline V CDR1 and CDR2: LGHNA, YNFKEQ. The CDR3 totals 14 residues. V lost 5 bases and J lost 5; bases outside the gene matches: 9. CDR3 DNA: TGTGCCAGCAGCTTCGGACTAGATGTCAACGAGCAGTACTTC. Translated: CASSFGLDVNEQYF.

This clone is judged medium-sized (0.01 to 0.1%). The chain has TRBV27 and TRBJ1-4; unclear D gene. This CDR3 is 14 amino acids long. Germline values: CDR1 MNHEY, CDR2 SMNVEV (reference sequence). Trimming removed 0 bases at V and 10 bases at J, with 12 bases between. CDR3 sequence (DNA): TGTGCCAGCAGTTTATCGCAGTCGGGCGGAAAACTGTTTTTT. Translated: CASSLSQSGGKLFF. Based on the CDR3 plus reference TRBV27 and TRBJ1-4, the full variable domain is EAQVTQNPRYLITVTGKKLTVTCSQNMNHEYMSWYRQDPGLGLRQIYYSMNVEVTDKGDVPEGYKVSRKEKRNFPLILESPSPNQTSLYFCASSLSQSGGKLFFGSGTQLSVL.

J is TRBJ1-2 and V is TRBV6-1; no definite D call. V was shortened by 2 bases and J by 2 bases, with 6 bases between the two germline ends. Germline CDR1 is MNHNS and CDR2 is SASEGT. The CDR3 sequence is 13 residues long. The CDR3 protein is CASSEKQNYGYTF. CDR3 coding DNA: TGTGCCAGCAGTGAAAAACAAAACTATGGCTACACCTTC.

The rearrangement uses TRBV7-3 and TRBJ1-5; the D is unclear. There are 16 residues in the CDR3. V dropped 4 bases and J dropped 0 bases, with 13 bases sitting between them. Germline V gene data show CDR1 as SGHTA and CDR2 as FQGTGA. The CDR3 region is CASSSYLSYSNQPQHF. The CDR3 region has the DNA TGTGCCAGCAGCTCATACCTCTCTTATAGCAATCAGCCCCAGCATTTT. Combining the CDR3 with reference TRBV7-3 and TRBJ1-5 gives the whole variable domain GAGVSQTPSNKVTEKGKYVELRCDPISGHTALYWYRQSLGQGPEFLIYFQGTGAADDSGLPNDRFFAVRPEGSVSTLKIQRTERGDSAVYLCASSSYLSYSNQPQHFGDGTRLSIL.

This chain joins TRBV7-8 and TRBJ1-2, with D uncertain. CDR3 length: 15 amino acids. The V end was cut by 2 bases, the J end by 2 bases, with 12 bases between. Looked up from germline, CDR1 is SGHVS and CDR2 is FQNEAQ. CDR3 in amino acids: CASSLTELANYGYTF. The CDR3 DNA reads TGTGCCAGCAGCTTAACAGAACTAGCCAACTATGGCTACACCTTC.

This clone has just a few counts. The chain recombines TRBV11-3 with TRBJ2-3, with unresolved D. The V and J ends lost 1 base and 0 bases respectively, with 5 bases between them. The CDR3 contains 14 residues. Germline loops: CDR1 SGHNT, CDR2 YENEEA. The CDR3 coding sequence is TGTGCCAGCAGCTTAGGCCCAAGCACAGATACGCAGTATTTT. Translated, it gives CASSLGPSTDTQYF.

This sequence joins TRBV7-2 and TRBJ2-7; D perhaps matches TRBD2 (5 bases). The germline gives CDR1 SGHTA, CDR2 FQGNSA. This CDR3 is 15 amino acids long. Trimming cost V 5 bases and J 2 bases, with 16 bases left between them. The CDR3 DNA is TGTGCCAGCAGCCCGATCTCGGGAAGGGCCTACGAGCAGTACTTC. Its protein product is CASSPISGRAYEQYF.

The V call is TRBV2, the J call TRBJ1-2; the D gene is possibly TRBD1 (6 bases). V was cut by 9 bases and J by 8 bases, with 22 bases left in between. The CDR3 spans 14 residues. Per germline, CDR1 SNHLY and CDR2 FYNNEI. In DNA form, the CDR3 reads TGTGCCAGTATAACAGGGCCCTATATGCGGGGCTACACCTTC. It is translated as CASITGPYMRGYTF. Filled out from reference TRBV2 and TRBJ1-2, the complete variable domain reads EPEVTQTPSHQVTQMGQEVILRCVPISNHLYFYWYRQILGQKVEFLVSFYNNEISEKSEIFDDQFSVERPDGSNFTLKIRSTKLEDSAMYFCASITGPYMRGYTFGSGTRLTVV.

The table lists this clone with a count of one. The CDR3 region is CASSGGQGRRETQYF. In nucleotides, the CDR3 is TGTGCCAGCAGCGGGGGACAGGGGAGGCGAGAGACCCAGTACTTC. The chain has TRBV5-4 and TRBJ2-5; TRBD1 matches at 10 bases. Germline V gene lookup returns CDR1 SGHNT and CDR2 YYREEE (reference sequence). The CDR3 length is 15 residues. V gave up 4 bases and J gave up 4 bases; unmatched junction bases: 7.

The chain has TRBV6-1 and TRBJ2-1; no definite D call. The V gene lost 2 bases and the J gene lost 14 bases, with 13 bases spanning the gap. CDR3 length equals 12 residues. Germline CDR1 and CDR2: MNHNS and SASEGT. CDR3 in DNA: TGTGCCAGCAGTGAATTGGGCTCACCTAAGTTCTTC. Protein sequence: CASSELGSPKFF.

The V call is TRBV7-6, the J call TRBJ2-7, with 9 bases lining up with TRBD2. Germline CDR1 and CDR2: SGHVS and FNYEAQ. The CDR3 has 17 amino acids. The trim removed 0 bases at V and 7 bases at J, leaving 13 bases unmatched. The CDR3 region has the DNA TGTGCCAGCAGCTTAGCGGGGGGGGCTAGCGGGACGGAGGAGCAGTACTTC. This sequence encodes CASSLAGGASGTEEQYF.

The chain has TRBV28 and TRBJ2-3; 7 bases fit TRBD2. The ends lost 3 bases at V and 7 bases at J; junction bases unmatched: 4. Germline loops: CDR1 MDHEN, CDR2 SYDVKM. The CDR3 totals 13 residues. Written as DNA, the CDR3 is TGTGCCAGCAGTTTTGGAGCGGGGAATACGCAGTATTTT. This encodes CASSFGAGNTQYF.

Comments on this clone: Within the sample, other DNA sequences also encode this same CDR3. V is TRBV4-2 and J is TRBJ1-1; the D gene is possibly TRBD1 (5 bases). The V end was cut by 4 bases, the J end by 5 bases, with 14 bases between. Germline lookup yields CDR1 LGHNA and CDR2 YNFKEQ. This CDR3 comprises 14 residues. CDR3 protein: CASSLEGEDTEAFF. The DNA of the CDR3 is TGTGCCAGCAGCCTCGAAGGGGAGGATACTGAAGCTTTCTTT.

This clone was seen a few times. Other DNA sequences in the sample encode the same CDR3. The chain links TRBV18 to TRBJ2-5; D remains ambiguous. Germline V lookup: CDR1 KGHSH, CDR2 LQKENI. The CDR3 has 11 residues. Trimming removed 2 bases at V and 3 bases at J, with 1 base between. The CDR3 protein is CASSPKETQYF. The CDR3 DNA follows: TGTGCCAGCTCACCAAAAGAGACCCAGTACTTC.

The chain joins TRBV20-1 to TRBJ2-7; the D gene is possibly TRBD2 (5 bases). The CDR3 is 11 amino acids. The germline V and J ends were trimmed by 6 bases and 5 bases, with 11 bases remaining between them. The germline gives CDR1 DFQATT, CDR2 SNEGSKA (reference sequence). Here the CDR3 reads CSAASADEQYF. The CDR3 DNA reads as TGCAGTGCGGCCTCAGCGGACGAGCAGTACTTC.

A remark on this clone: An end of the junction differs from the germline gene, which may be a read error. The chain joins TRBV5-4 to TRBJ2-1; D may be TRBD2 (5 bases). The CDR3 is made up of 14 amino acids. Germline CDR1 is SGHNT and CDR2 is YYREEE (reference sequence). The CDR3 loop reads CTSSGGPAYNEQFF. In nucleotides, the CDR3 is TGTACCAGCAGCGGTGGTCCGGCCTACAATGAGCAGTTCTTC. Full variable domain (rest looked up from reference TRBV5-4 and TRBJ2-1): ETGVTQSPTHLIKTRGQQVTLRCSSQSGHNTVSWYQQALGQGPQFIFQYYREEENGRGNFPPRFSGLQFPNYSSELNVNALELDDSALYLCTSSGGPAYNEQFFGPGTRLTVL.

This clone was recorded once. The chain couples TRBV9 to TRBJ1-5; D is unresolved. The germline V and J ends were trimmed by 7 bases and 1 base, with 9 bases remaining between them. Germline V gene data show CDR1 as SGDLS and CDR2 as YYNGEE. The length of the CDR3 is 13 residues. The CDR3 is CASGGLSNQPQHF. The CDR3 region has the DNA TGTGCCAGCGGAGGCCTAAGCAATCAGCCCCAGCATTTT.

CDR3 sequence reads: CASSLEGANTQYF. In DNA, the CDR3 is TGTGCCAGCAGTTTGGAGGGGGCGAATACGCAGTATTTT. V usage is TRBV28 and J usage is TRBJ2-3, with D perhaps TRBD1 (7 bases). The CDR3 consists of 13 residues. The germline V gene encodes CDR1 MDHEN and CDR2 SYDVKM. Trimming shortened V by 3 bases and J by 7 bases, and 11 bases separated the two germline ends.

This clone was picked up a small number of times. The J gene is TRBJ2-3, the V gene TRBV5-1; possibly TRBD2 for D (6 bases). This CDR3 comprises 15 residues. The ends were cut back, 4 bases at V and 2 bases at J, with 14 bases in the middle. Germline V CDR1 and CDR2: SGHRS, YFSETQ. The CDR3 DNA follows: TGCGCCAGCAGCAGGACTATAGACCTCACAGATACGCAGTATTTT. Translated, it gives CASSRTIDLTDTQYF.

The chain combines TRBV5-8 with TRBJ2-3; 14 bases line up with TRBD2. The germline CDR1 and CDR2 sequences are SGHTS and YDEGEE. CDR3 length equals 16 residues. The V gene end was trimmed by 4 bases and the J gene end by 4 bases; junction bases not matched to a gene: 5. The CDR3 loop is CASSTGTSGSSDTQYF. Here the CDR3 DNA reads TGTGCCAGCAGCACAGGGACTAGCGGGAGCTCAGATACGCAGTATTTT.

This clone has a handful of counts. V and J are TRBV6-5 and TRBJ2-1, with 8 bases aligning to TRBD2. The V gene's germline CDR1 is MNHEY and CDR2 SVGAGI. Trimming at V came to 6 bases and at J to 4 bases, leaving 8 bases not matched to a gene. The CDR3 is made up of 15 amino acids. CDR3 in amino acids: CASSPGIAGYNEQFF. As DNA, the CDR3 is TGTGCCAGCAGCCCCGGGATAGCGGGGTACAATGAGCAGTTCTTC.

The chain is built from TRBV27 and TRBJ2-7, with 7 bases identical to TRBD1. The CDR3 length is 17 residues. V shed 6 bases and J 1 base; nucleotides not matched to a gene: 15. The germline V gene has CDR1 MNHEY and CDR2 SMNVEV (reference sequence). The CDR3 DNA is TGTGCCAGCAGCACCCTGCAGGGACAGTCGAAATCCTACGAGCAGTACTTC. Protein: CASSTLQGQSKSYEQYF.